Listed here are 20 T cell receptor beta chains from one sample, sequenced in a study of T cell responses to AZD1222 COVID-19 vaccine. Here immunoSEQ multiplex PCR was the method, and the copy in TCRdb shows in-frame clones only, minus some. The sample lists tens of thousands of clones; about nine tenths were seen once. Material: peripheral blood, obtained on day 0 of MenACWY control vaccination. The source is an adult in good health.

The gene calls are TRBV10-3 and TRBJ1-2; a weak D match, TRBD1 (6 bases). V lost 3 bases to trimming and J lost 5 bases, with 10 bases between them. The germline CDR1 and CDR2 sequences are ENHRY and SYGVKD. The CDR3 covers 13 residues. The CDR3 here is CAISEDRIYGYTF. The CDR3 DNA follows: TGTGCCATCAGTGAAGACAGGATTTATGGCTACACCTTC.

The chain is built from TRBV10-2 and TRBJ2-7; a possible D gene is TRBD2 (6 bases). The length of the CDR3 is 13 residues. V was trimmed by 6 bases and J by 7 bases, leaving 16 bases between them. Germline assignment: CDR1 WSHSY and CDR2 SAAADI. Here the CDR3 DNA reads TGCGCCAGCAGGGAGGAGGGAAGAGGGGAGCAGTACTTC. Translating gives CASREEGRGEQYF.

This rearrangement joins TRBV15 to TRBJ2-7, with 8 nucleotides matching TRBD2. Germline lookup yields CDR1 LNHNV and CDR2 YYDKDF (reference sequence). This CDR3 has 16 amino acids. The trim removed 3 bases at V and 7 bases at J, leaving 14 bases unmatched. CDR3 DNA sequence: TGTGCCACCAGCAGGGCCTTCAGAGCGGGAGTGGAAGAGCAGTACTTC. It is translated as CATSRAFRAGVEEQYF.

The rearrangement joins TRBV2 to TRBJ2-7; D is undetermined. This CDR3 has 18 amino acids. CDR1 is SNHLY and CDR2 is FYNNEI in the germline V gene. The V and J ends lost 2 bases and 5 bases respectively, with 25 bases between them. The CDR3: CASSELGPTSSSADEQYF. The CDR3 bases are TGTGCCAGCAGTGAACTAGGACCGACGTCTTCTTCGGCTGACGAGCAGTACTTC.

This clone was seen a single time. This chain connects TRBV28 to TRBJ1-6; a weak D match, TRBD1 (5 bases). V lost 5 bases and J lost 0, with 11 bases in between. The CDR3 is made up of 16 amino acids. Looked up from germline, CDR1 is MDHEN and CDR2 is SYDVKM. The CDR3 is CASSTDRGSYNSPLHF. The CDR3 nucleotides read TGTGCCAGCAGTACTGACAGAGGCTCCTATAATTCACCCCTCCACTTT.

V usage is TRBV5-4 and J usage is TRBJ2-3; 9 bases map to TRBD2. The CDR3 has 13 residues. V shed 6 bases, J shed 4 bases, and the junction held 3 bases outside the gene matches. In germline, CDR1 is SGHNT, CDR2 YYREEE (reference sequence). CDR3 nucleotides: TGTGCCAGCAAGGGCGGGAGGGCAGATACGCAGTATTTT. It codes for CASKGGRADTQYF. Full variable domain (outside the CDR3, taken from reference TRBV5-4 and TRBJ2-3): ETGVTQSPTHLIKTRGQQVTLRCSSQSGHNTVSWYQQALGQGPQFIFQYYREEENGRGNFPPRFSGLQFPNYSSELNVNALELDDSALYLCASKGGRADTQYFGPGTRLTVL.

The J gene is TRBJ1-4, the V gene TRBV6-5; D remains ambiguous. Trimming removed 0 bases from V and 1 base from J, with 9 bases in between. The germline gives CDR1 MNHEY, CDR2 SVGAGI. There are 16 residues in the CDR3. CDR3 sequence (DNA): TGTGCCAGCAGTTACTCGACGGAGGGAACTAATGAAAAACTGTTTTTT. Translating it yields CASSYSTEGTNEKLFF.

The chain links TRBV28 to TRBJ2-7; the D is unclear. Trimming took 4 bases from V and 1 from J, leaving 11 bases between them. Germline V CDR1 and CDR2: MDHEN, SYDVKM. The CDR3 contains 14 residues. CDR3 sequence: CASSSPNPSYEQYF. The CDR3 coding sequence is TGTGCCAGCAGTTCCCCGAACCCGTCCTACGAGCAGTACTTC.

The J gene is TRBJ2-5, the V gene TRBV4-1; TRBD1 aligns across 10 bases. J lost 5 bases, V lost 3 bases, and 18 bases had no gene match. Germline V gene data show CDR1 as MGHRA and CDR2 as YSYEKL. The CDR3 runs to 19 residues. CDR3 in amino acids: CASSHPIGGQGPRLETQYF. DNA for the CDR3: TGCGCCAGCAGCCACCCTATCGGGGGACAGGGGCCCCGACTGGAGACCCAGTACTTC.

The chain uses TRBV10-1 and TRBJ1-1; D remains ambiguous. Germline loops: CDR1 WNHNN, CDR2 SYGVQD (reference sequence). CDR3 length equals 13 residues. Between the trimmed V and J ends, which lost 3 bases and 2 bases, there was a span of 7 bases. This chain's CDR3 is CASSDSDNTEAFF. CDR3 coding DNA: TGCGCCAGCAGTGACAGTGATAACACTGAAGCTTTCTTT.

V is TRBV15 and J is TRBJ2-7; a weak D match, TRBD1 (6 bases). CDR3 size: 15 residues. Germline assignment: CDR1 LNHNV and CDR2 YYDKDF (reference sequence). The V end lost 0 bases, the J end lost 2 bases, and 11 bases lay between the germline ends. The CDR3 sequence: CATSRDRAGAYEQYF. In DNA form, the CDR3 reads TGTGCCACCAGCAGAGATCGGGCAGGGGCCTACGAGCAGTACTTC.

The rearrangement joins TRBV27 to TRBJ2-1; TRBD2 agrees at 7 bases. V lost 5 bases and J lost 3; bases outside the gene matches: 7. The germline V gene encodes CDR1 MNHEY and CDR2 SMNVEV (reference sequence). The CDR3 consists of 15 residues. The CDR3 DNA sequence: TGTGCCAGCAGTCTGGGAGGGTCTCTCTACAATGAGCAGTTCTTC. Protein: CASSLGGSLYNEQFF.

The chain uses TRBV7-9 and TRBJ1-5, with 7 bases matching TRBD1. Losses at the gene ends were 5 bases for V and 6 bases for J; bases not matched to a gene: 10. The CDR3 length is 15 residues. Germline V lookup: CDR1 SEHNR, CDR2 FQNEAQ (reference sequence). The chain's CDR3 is CASSPTTGMGQPQHF. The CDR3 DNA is TGTGCCAGCAGCCCAACGACAGGGATGGGTCAGCCCCAGCATTTT. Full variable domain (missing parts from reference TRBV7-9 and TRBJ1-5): DTGVSQNPRHKITKRGQNVTFRCDPISEHNRLYWYRQTLGQGPEFLTYFQNEAQLEKSRLLSDRFSAERPKGSFSTLEIQRTEQGDSAMYLCASSPTTGMGQPQHFGDGTRLSIL.

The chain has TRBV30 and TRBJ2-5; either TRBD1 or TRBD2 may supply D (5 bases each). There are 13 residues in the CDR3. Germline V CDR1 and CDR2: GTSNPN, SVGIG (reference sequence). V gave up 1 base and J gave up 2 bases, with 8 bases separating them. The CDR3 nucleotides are TGTGCCTGGAGTGGGGGGATGCAAGAGACCCAGTACTTC. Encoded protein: CAWSGGMQETQYF.

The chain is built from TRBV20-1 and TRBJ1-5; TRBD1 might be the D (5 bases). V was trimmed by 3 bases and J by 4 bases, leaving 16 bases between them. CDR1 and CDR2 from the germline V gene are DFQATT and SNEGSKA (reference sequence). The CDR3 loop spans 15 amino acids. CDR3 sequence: CSASLNVGVNQPQHF. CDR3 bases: TGCAGTGCTAGTTTGAATGTGGGGGTTAATCAGCCCCAGCATTTT.

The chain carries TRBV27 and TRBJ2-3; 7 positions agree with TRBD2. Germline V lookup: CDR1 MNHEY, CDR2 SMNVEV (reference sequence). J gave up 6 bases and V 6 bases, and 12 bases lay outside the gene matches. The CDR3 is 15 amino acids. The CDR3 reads CASSDFGRRTDTQYF. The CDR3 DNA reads TGTGCCAGCAGCGACTTCGGGAGGCGGACGGATACGCAGTATTTT.

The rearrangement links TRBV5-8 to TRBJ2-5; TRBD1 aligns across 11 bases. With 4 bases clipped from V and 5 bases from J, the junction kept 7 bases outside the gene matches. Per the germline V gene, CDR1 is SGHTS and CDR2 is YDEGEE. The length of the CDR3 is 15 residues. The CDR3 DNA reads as TGTGCCAGCAGCGGCGGGACAGGGGGTCGGGAGACCCAGTACTTC. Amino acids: CASSGGTGGRETQYF.

The CDR3 sequence is CASSEVSGSTGELFF. CDR3 nucleotide sequence: TGTGCCAGCAGTGAGGTTAGCGGGAGCACCGGGGAGCTGTTTTTT. V and J are TRBV6-4 and TRBJ2-2; 9 bases are shared with TRBD2. In germline, CDR1 is MRHNA, CDR2 SNTAGT. Trimming at V came to 3 bases and at J to 4 bases, leaving 3 bases not matched to a gene. The CDR3 runs to 15 residues.

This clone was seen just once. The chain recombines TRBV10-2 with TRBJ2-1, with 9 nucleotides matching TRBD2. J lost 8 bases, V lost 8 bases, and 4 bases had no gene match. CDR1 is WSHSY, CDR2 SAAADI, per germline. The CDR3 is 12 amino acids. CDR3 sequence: CASGGLAYEQFF. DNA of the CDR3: TGCGCCAGCGGAGGACTAGCGTATGAGCAGTTCTTC.

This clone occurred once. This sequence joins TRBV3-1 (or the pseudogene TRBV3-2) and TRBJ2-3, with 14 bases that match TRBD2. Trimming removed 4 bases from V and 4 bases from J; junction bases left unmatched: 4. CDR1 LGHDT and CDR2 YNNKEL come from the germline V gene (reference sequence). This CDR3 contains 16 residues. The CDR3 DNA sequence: TGTGCCAGCAGCCGGGGACTAGCGGGAGAGCCAGATACGCAGTATTTT. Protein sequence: CASSRGLAGEPDTQYF.